The clone carrying this T cell receptor (beta chain) was recorded only once. Its matching antigen is unknown. The sample originates from a study of immune evolution from preneoplasia to lung adenocarcinoma. General study points: Later-stage lesions seemingly showed higher T cell density and diversity than normal lung.

Resections took place in Japan or China from about 2013 to 2018. Assay used: immunoSEQ multiplex PCR; TCRdb lists only in-frame clones, some missing. The top ten hold about 11% of the sample, which has about 1,100 clones, roughly 86% seen once. Germline lookup yields CDR1 MNHNS and CDR2 SASEGT. Trimming cost V 8 bases and J 5 bases, with 15 bases left between them. The CDR3 has 13 residues. The TCR sequence derives from a person aged 60 to 85 with lung adenocarcinoma. What was sequenced was FFPE tissue from an adenomatous hyperplasia lung lesion. Indicated subset: atypical adenomatous hyperplasia (AAH), lung preneoplasia. The V gene is TRBV6-1, the J gene TRBJ1-2; D possibly corresponds to TRBD1 (5 bases). CDR3 nucleotides: TGTGCCAGCGGGGACGCTACATGGTATGGCTACACCTTC. As protein: CASGDATWYGYTF.